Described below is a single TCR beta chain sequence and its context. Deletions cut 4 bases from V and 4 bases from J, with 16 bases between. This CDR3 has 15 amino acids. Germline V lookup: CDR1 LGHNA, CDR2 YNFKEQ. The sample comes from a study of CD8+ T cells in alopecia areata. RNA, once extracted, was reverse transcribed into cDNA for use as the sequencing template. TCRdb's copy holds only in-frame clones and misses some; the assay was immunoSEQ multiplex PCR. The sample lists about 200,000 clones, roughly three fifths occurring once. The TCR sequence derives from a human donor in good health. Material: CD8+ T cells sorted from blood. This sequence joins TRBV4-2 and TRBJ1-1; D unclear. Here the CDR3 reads CASSLFLSVGTEAFF. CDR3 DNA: TGTGCCAGCAGCCTTTTTCTTTCCGTCGGCACTGAAGCTTTCTTT.